These 18 T cell receptor beta chains were sequenced from one sample in a study. MiXCR was run by TCRdb on the 5' RACE reads, yielding one entry per CDR3 protein. The sample lists roughly 58,000 distinct CDR3 sequences; roughly 20% were seen once. Treg sorting used a CD4+CD25+CD127-/low gate. Material: tumor-infiltrating Tregs sorted from the breast tumor. The receptor set was obtained from a female donor with breast cancer.

CDR3 in amino acids: CSATTTSGKNIQYF. The CDR3 region has the DNA TGCAGTGCAACAACGACTAGCGGGAAAAACATTCAGTACTTC. The gene calls are TRBV20-1 and TRBJ2-4; TRBD2 agrees at 10 bases. The germline CDR1 and CDR2 sequences are DFQATT and SNEGSKA (reference sequence). The ends lost 6 bases at V and 4 bases at J; junction bases unmatched: 6. This CDR3 contains 14 residues.

This clonotype showed up many times. The chain combines TRBV10-1 with TRBJ2-7; TRBD2 agrees at 7 bases. The J segment lost 3 bases and the V segment lost 4 bases, leaving 9 bases of the junction unmatched. From germline, CDR1 is WNHNN and CDR2 SYGVQD (reference sequence). The CDR3 contains 15 residues. CDR3 nucleotide sequence: TGCGCCAGCAGTGCCGCGGGGGAACGCTTCTACGAGCAGTACTTC. Translated: CASSAAGERFYEQYF.

This sequence joins TRBV12-3 or TRBV12-4 and TRBJ2-7, with 7 bases that match TRBD1. With 6 bases clipped from V and 6 bases from J, the junction kept 11 bases outside the gene matches. The CDR3 is 14 residues long. The CDR3 spells CASSQSTGQGEQYF. The DNA of the CDR3 is TGTGCCAGCAGCCAATCGACAGGGCAAGGCGAGCAGTACTTC.

The chain joins TRBV6-2 or TRBV6-3 to TRBJ1-1; D ambiguous. Trimming removed 5 bases at V and 7 bases at J, with 11 bases between. From germline, CDR1 is MNHEY and CDR2 SVGEGT. CDR3 length equals 12 residues. The CDR3 sequence: CASSERTVEAFF. The CDR3 coding sequence is TGTGCCAGCAGTGAGAGGACGGTTGAAGCTTTCTTT.

In its sample, this clonotype was seen a few times. The rearrangement uses TRBV20-1 and TRBJ2-7, with D possibly being TRBD1 (5 bases). V lost 0 bases, J lost 3 bases, and 15 bases lay in between. Germline V gene sequence: CDR1 DFQATT, CDR2 SNEGSKA (reference sequence). The CDR3 sequence is 15 residues long. The CDR3 is CSARESWLRGYEQYF. The DNA of the CDR3 is TGCAGTGCTAGAGAATCGTGGCTTAGGGGCTACGAGCAGTACTTC.

This clonotype has more than one count but fewer than ten. J is TRBJ2-7 and V is TRBV20-1; D remains ambiguous. Germline V gives CDR1 DFQATT, CDR2 SNEGSKA (reference sequence). V lost 6 bases, J lost 3 bases, and 21 bases lay in between. The CDR3 contains 15 residues. The CDR3 sequence: CSANLGQTEIYEQYF. CDR3 DNA: TGCAGTGCCAACCTGGGTCAGACCGAAATCTACGAGCAGTACTTC.

In the case of this clonotype: A read error may explain this, as a much larger clone is one base away. The missing conserved phenylalanine or tryptophan at the end of this CDR3 makes a read error likely. The gene calls are TRBV5-1 and TRBJ1-2, with D possibly being TRBD1 (5 bases). The ends were cut back, 5 bases at V and 4 bases at J, with 15 bases in the middle. Germline-derived CDR1 and CDR2 are SGHRS and YFSETQ. CDR3 length equals 14 residues. CDR3 in DNA: TGCGCCAGCAGTAGGACTCAGGGAAGCTATGGCTACACCCTC. This translates into CASSRTQGSYGYTL.

This clonotype was counted a few times. The chain recombines TRBV28 with TRBJ1-4; D is unresolved. The CDR3 contains 13 residues. The germline gives CDR1 MDHEN, CDR2 SYDVKM. V was clipped by 6 bases and J by 8 bases, with 13 bases between them. The CDR3 is CASSDNGWEKLFF. In DNA, the CDR3 is TGTGCCAGCAGCGATAATGGGTGGGAAAAACTGTTTTTT.

The chain employs TRBV29-1 and TRBJ2-7; D might be TRBD1 (6 bases). Germline V gene data show CDR1 as SQVTM and CDR2 as ANQGSEA. V lost 7 bases, J lost 6 bases, and 19 bases lay in between. CDR3 length equals 13 residues. The CDR3 is CSALKPTGFEQYF. CDR3 sequence (DNA): TGCAGCGCACTGAAACCTACAGGGTTCGAGCAGTACTTC.

The chain is built from TRBV7-9 and TRBJ2-7; 7 bases agree with TRBD2. This CDR3 has 15 amino acids. V was pared by 2 bases and J by 6 bases, with 10 bases of the junction left unmatched. Germline V CDR1 and CDR2: SEHNR, FQNEAQ (reference sequence). The CDR3 loop is CASSLSGGFYGEQYF. The CDR3 DNA sequence: TGTGCCAGCAGCTTATCCGGGGGGTTCTACGGCGAGCAGTACTTC.

This clonotype turned up a few times. V is TRBV20-1 and J is TRBJ2-5; D uncertain. V lost 3 bases and J 4 bases, leaving 9 bases between the germline ends. The CDR3 loop spans 12 amino acids. Per the germline V gene, CDR1 is DFQATT and CDR2 is SNEGSKA (reference sequence). CDR3: CSARVRAETQYF. In DNA form, the CDR3 reads TGCAGTGCTAGGGTTAGGGCAGAGACCCAGTACTTC.

This clonotype was detected ten times or more. The chain combines TRBV20-1 with TRBJ2-3, with D perhaps assigned TRBD1 or TRBD2 (6 bases each). V dropped 1 base and J dropped 1 base, with 12 bases sitting between them. Germline CDR1 is DFQATT and CDR2 is SNEGSKA (reference sequence). This CDR3 is built from 15 residues. In DNA form, the CDR3 reads TGCAGTGCTAGAGGGGCCGGGGGCCGCACAGATACGCAGTATTTT. Encoded protein: CSARGAGGRTDTQYF.

This clonotype was recorded many times. J is TRBJ2-3 and V is TRBV6-5; D is unresolved. Per germline, CDR1 MNHEY and CDR2 SVGAGI. The V and J ends lost 0 bases and 4 bases respectively, with 5 bases between them. The CDR3 totals 13 residues. DNA of the CDR3: TGTGCCAGCAGTTACTCAGTTGCAGATACGCAGTATTTT. Translating gives CASSYSVADTQYF.

This clonotype was picked up one time. The CDR3 here is CASTPGGDNTEAFF. CDR3 DNA sequence: TGTGCCAGCACCCCCGGAGGGGACAACACTGAAGCTTTCTTT. The chain has TRBV6-1 and TRBJ1-1, with D perhaps TRBD1 (5 bases). V was trimmed by 7 bases and J by 2 bases, leaving 14 bases between them. Germline V lookup: CDR1 MNHNS, CDR2 SASEGT. The CDR3 runs to 14 residues.

This CDR3 is CARAASGALYEQYF. The CDR3 region has the DNA TGTGCCAGGGCCGCGAGCGGGGCCCTCTACGAGCAGTACTTC. The chain has TRBV2 and TRBJ2-7; TRBD2 matches at 7 bases. After removal of 9 bases from V and 3 bases from J, the junction contained 11 bases not matched to a gene. Germline V gene sequence: CDR1 SNHLY, CDR2 FYNNEI. There are 14 residues in the CDR3.

The chain is built from TRBV7-8 and TRBJ1-5; no reliable D call. Trimming pared 0 bases from V and 7 bases from J, leaving 7 bases between. Germline V CDR1 and CDR2: SGHVS, FQNEAQ. The length of the CDR3 is 13 residues. CDR3 amino acids: CASSLAPAQPQHF. The DNA of the CDR3 is TGTGCCAGCAGCTTAGCCCCGGCACAGCCCCAGCATTTT.

CDR3 residues: CASSLDQGRKETQYF. The CDR3 region has the DNA TGTGCCAGCAGCTTGGATCAGGGGCGGAAGGAGACCCAGTACTTC. The rearrangement links TRBV5-4 to TRBJ2-5, with D perhaps matching TRBD1 (6 bases). CDR1 is SGHNT, CDR2 YYREEE, per germline (reference sequence). Trimming cost V 0 bases and J 5 bases, with 14 bases left between them. The CDR3 spans 15 residues.

This rearrangement joins TRBV7-2 to TRBJ2-3; D unresolved. The CDR3 covers 12 residues. CDR1 is SGHTA and CDR2 is FQGNSA in the germline V gene. V dropped 10 bases and J dropped 0 bases, with 8 bases sitting between them. The CDR3 spells CATALSTDTQYF. The CDR3 nucleotides read TGTGCCACCGCTTTAAGCACAGATACGCAGTATTTT.